This T cell receptor beta chain was observed in a study of blood T cells in healthy people across ages. Together with a sample-barcoded 5' primer, a J-beta primer mix was included in a second PCR lasting about 7 to 11 cycles. TCRdb used MiXCR to reprocess the 5' RACE reads, holding one entry per CDR3 protein. The table lists hundreds of thousands of distinct CDR3 sequences, over 40% of them singletons. The CDR3 is made up of 16 amino acids. V was clipped by 4 bases and J by 2 bases, with 12 bases between them. The germline V gene has CDR1 MNHNS and CDR2 SASEGT. All donors came from Russia, were Caucasian and healthy, and spanned ages roughly 6 to 95.

The sample taken for sequencing was blood. The sequence was collected from a woman older than 75 in good health. The gene calls are TRBV6-1 and TRBJ2-6, with a possible D match to TRBD1 (5 bases). CDR3 sequence: CASSVSGLAGANVLTF. CDR3 nucleotides: TGTGCCAGCAGTGTCTCAGGGTTGGCTGGGGCCAACGTCCTGACTTTC.